The sequence of this TCR beta chain was determined in a study of cytomegalovirus exposure and HLA in healthy donors (TCRdb year 2017). Regarding the study in general: An earlier analysis of about 530 of the donors reported around 280 Gb of sequence data and roughly 120 million unique TCR beta sequences obtained from about 170 million T cells. An early release that covered about 600 HLA-typed donors contained about 300 gigabases of sequencing data and roughly 84 million unique TCR sequences. The genetic ancestry cluster associated with self-reported Caucasian donors included 81% of the roughly 410 genotyped donors. The study aimed to test whether cataloging public T cell receptors could reveal signatures of past pathogen exposure. Using immunosequencing, the study profiled T cell repertoires from about 620 subjects and related those repertoires to cytomegalovirus serostatus. In addition to the first cohort of around 670 subjects, a separate validation cohort of 120 different subjects was used. To predict cytomegalovirus infection status, the study combined high-throughput TCR immunosequencing, statistical association of individual TCRs with disease status, and machine learning. A later analysis re-analyzed previously published TCR beta repertoires from hundreds of donors and added high-resolution HLA genotyping to study TCR occurrence patterns. Rather than using new phenotypic data, the later analysis identified candidate immune exposures from TCR beta sequences and from how often those sequences occurred across donors. An earlier analysis of several hundred of the donors applied high-throughput TCR beta sequencing to assess whether each TCR beta V gene segment acted as functional or pseudogenic. Donor age, sex, ethnicity and CMV serostatus were compiled together with the repertoire data. A later genetic analysis used genome-wide SNP genotypes for about 55% of the 666 donors, treating that subset as a discovery cohort. All discovery cohort repertoires had been generated using a single sequencing platform. HLA typing included class I and class II loci at four-digit resolution. The number of typed donors differed by locus: about 620-640 for A, B, C, DRB1 and DQB1; 500 to 550 for DQA1; 606 for DPA1; and about 470 for DPB1. Roughly 5 DR-DQ haplotypes were handled as single units for association and clustering because linkage in the cohort was strong. On average, about 200,000 unique TCR beta nucleotide sequences were sequenced per donor among a few hundred genotyped donors of the cohort, with roughly 18% of those sequences being non-productive.

Summary of the overall study and its limitations: Most CMV-associated TCR beta chains appeared to be HLA-restricted in a later analysis, and the HLA associations seemed to be driven largely by CMV exposure. Correlated functional status among segregating V segments might be attributable to linkage disequilibrium, but an unknown experimental factor could not be ruled out. The earlier analysis of 450 to 700 of the donors excluded over 15 rarely observed V segments, including chromosome 9 orphons, because counts were too low. In a later genetic analysis, fewer N-insertions in productive TCRs were reported among donors in an Asian-associated ancestry cluster than the roughly 640-donor mean. The authors suggested that the approach could potentially be generalized to other disease states and immunological phenotypes. Specific HLA alleles were associated with over 15,000 TCR beta sequences at a false discovery rate of 0.05 in a later analysis. The 87-base-pair reads could not distinguish some IMGT-functional V segments, including TRBV6-2 and TRBV6-3, so those segments were excluded. Because some donors lacked HLA typing at each locus, the association tests relied only on the typed subset. The sequencing pipeline was judged likely to have produced a cluster of highly shared sequence variants as a technical artifact. According to a later analysis, TCR association rates differed among HLA loci, with DRB1 alleles showing the most associated TCRs and HLA-C alleles showing the fewest. V-gene and J-gene trimming of TCR beta chains was associated with a missense DCLRE1C variant in a later genetic analysis, and the association was replicated in an independent cohort. While some public TCRs were present in many individuals, most TCR sequences turned up only very rarely across donors. The presence/absence analyses assumed that sequencing depth was roughly uniform across donors, and that assumption may not be true. The classifier was reported to diagnose cytomegalovirus status with high specificity and sensitivity in both the original and validation cohorts. Assigning TCR associations to individual alleles was difficult when HLA alleles, especially DR and DQ, strongly co-occurred. A later analysis found that HLA-associated TCR beta chains were more clonally expanded and had lower generation probabilities than equally common non-associated chains. Immune exposure information for the cohort was limited to CMV serostatus. A total of fewer than 200 TCR beta chains were listed by the study as associated with cytomegalovirus. A further reported finding was that TCR beta sequences accurately predicted the HLA-A and HLA-B alleles for most subjects in the first cohort. Broadly in line with IMGT annotations, most TCR beta V segments showed up in productive rearrangements about 87% or about 30% of the time in an earlier analysis of a few hundred of the donors. In vitro tests confirmed that three of the cytomegalovirus-associated TCR beta chains recognize cytomegalovirus antigens. According to a later analysis, parvovirus B19, influenza, CMV and Epstein-Barr virus appeared linked to several top co-occurrence clusters. The cohort was sequenced for TCR beta chains only, and without alpha or paired-chain data the features that could be detected were limited.

Library creation used the immunoSEQ multiplex PCR assay. For the multiplex PCR, a mixture combining 60 forward primers for TCR Vbeta segments and 13 reverse primers for TCR Jbeta segments was used. The CDR3 region of rearranged TCR beta genes was amplified from genomic DNA by a multiplex PCR assay. The Illumina HiSeq System was used to sequence the amplified TCR beta libraries as 87-base-pair reads. The authors processed their data as follows. Across the 670 or so repertoires, a later analysis counted 60 million to 90 million unique TCR beta chains, roughly 11 million of which were shared by at least two donors. Raw reads were error-corrected and collapsed into unique sequences with a nearest-neighbor algorithm that merged closely related sequences to remove PCR and sequencing errors. V, D and J gene segments were assigned by aligning CDR3 sequences to IMGT reference sequences. For a sequence to be retained, a match of at least six nucleotides was required to both a V gene segment and a J gene segment. A rearrangement was called productive if the CDR3 had no stop codons and remained in frame with V and J, and every other rearrangement was called non-productive. CDR3 was defined by IMGT convention, running from the second conserved V-encoded cysteine to the conserved J-encoded phenylalanine. In an earlier analysis of approximately 590 of the donors, sequences lacking an unambiguous match to a single V gene segment were excluded. In an earlier analysis of 587 of the donors, V segments were called functional above 56.7% productive rearrangements and were called segregating when the between-donor standard deviation exceeded 5%. A statistical classification framework was developed to diagnose cytomegalovirus status using the catalog of TCR beta chain sequences. In a later analysis, V and J genes were assigned by comparing TCR nucleotide sequences against IMGT/GENE-DB human TR gene sequences. Using the TCRdist pipeline, a later analysis assigned CDR3 sequences along with most-parsimonious VDJ recombination scenarios. In a later analysis, each TCR beta chain was defined by its CDR3 amino acid sequence together with its V-gene family, and reads lacking a unique V-gene family were excluded. To address suspected cross-contamination and a sequencing artifact, a later analysis removed 550 to 750 highly shared, low-generation-probability nucleotide sequences. A later analysis calculated a clonal expansion index for each public chain from normalized within-repertoire ranks of inferred template counts. A later analysis computed generation probabilities with a VDJ recombination model fitted to out-of-frame rearrangements, and checked the results against IGoR. Hypergeometric tests were used in a later analysis to score TCR-TCR, TCR-HLA and TCR-CMV co-occurrence, with a repertoire-size bias correction applied to the TCR pairs. In a later analysis, false discovery rates were estimated by permuting HLA or CMV assignments 20 times. In a later analysis, co-occurring TCRs were grouped using DBSCAN, and TCRdist sequence similarity was added for clustering within HLA-allele-positive subsets. Co-occurrence clustering excluded repertoires with fewer than 30,000 or more than 120,000 public chains, plus five with anomalous nucleotide sharing. TCRdb took this table from immuneACCESS and kept in-frame rearrangements with V and J called. Such tables lack part of the clones; where checked against another copy, unresolved V genes explain under half of the gap, and the rest is unexplained. V, J and clone size derive from that table, while D and trimming were established from the DNA sequence. In this sample's table one finds roughly 75,000 clones. The top ten clonotypes cover 4% to 5.5% of the sample.

About this clone: Its antigen is unknown.

The germline V gene sets CDR1 to LGHNA and CDR2 to YSLEER. The CDR3 runs 16 residues from the cysteine to the phenylalanine. Only the CDR3 part of the read is kept: 48 bases, read in frame from the first base. V lost 4 bases and J lost 0 bases; the stretch between them is 13 bases long. The cohort consisted of 600 or so healthy bone marrow donors. All cohort members were sampled while nominally healthy, although unrecorded immune exposures were likely present. The donor tested CMV seronegative, placing the donor among the 352 seronegative members of the cohort. A peripheral blood sample was collected from each donor, and TCR beta sequencing was performed on peripheral blood mononuclear cells. Genomic DNA extraction from the blood cell samples was performed with the Qiagen DNeasy Blood Extraction Kit.

Material: PBMCs. The clonotype was recovered from a man between 35 and 55 years old in good health and CMV-seronegative. The chain couples TRBV4-3 to TRBJ2-1, with no D gene named confidently. The CDR3 is CASSLSRPNSYNEQFF. The DNA sequence is TGCGCCAGCAGCCTCTCGAGGCCTAACTCCTACAATGAGCAGTTCTTC.